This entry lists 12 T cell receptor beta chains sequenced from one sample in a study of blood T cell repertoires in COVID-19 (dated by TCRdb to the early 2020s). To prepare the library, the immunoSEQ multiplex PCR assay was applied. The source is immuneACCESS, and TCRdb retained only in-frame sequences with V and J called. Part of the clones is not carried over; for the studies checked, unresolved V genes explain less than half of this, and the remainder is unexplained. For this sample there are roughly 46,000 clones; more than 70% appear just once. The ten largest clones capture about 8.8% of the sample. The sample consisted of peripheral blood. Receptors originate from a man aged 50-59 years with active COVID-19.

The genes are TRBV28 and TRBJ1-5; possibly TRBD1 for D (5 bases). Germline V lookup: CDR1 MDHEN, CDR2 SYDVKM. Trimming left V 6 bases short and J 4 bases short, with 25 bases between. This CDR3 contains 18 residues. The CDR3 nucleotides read TGTGCCAGCAGCTATACTTCTATACAGGTCTACAGAAATCAGCCCCAGCATTTT. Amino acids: CASSYTSIQVYRNQPQHF.

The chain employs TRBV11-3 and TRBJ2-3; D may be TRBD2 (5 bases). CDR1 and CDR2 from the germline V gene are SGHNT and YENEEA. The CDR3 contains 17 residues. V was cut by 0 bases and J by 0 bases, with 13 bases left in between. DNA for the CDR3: TGTGCCAGCAGCTTAGATCGAATGGACTTCAGCACAGATACGCAGTATTTT. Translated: CASSLDRMDFSTDTQYF. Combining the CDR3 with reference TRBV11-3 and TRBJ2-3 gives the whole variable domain EAGVVQSPRYKIIEKKQPVAFWCNPISGHNTLYWYLQNLGQGPELLIRYENEEAVDDSQLPKDRFSAERLKGVDSTLKIQPAELGDSAVYLCASSLDRMDFSTDTQYFGPGTRLTVL.

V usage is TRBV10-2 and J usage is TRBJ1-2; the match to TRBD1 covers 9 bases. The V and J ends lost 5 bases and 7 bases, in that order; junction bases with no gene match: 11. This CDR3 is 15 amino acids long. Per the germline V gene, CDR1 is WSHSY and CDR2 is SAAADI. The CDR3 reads CASSLGTGIKGGYTF. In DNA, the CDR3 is TGCGCCAGCAGTCTCGGGACAGGGATAAAAGGTGGCTACACCTTC.

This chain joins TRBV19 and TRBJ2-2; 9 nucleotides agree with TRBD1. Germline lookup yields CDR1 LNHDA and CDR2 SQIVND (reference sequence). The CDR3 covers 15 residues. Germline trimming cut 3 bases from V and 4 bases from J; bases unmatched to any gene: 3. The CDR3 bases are TGTGCCAGTAGTATTAGGGACAGGGCCACCGGGGAGCTGTTTTTT. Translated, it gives CASSIRDRATGELFF.

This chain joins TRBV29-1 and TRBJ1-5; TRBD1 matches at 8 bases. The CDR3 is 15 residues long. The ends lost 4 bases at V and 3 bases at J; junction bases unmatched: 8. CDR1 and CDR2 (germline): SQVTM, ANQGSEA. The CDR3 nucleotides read TGCAGCGTTGCTACAGGGGGAAGGAACAATCAGCCCCAGCATTTT. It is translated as CSVATGGRNNQPQHF.

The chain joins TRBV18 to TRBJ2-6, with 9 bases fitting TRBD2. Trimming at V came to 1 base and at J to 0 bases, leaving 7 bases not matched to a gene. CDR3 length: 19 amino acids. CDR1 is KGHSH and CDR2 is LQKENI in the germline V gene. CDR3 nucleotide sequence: TGTGCCAGCTCACCACTAGCGACTAGCGGACTCTCTGGGGCCAACGTCCTGACTTTC. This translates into CASSPLATSGLSGANVLTF.

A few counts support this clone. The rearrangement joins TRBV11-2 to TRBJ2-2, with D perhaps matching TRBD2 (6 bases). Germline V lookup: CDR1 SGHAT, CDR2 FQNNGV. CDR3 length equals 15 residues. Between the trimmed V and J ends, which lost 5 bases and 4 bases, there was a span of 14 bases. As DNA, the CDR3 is TGTGCCAGCAGCCTCTCGGGACTTCGCACCGGGGAGCTGTTTTTT. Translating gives CASSLSGLRTGELFF.

The CDR3 here is CASSLQTDDSPLHF. The DNA of the CDR3 is TGCGCCAGCAGCTTACAGACGGATGATTCACCCCTCCACTTT. The V gene is TRBV5-1, the J gene TRBJ1-6; no firm D call. Deletions cut 2 bases from V and 8 bases from J, with 11 bases between. The germline CDR1 and CDR2 sequences are SGHRS and YFSETQ. This CDR3 has 14 amino acids.

In nucleotides, the CDR3 is TGTGCCATCCCCAGGGGCGCTTTGGCTGGGGCCAACGTCCTGACTTTC. Protein sequence: CAIPRGALAGANVLTF. The chain joins TRBV10-3 to TRBJ2-6; D is perhaps TRBD1 (6 bases). V lost 8 bases and J 2 bases, leaving 16 bases between the germline ends. The CDR3 spans 16 residues. Germline V gene data show CDR1 as ENHRY and CDR2 as SYGVKD.

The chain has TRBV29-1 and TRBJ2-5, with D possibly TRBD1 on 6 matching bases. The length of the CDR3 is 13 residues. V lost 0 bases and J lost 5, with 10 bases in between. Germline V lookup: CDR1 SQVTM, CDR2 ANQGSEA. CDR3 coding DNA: TGCAGCGTTGAAGATTTTGGACAGGAGACCCAGTACTTC. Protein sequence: CSVEDFGQETQYF. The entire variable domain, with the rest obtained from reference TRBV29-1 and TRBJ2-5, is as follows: SAVISQKPSRDICQRGTSLTIQCQVDSQVTMMFWYRQQPGQSLTLIATANQGSEATYESGFVIDKFPISRPNLTFSTLTVSNMSPEDSSIYLCSVEDFGQETQYFGPGTRLLVL.

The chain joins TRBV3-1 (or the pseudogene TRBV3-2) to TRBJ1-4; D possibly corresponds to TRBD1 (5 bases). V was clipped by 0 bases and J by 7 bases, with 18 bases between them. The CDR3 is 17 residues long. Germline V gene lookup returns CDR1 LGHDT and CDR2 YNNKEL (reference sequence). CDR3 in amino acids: CASSQDMGWGGSEKLFF. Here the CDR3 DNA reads TGTGCCAGCAGCCAAGATATGGGGTGGGGGGGGAGTGAAAAACTGTTTTTT.

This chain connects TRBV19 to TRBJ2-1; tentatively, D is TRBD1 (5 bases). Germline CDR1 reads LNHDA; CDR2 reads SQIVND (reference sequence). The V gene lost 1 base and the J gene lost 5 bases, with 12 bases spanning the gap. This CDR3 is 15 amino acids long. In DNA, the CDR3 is TGTGCCAGTAGTATAGCAGGGTTGGTGGACAATGAGCAGTTCTTC. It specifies CASSIAGLVDNEQFF.